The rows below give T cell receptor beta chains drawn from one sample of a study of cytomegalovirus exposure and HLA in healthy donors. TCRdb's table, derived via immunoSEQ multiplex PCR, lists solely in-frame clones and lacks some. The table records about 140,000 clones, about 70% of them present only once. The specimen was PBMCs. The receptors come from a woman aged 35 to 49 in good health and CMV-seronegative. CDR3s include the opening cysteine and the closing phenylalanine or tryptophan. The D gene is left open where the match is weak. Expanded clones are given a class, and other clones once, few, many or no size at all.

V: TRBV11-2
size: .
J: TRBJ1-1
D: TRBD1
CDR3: CASSPTGVNTEAFF
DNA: TGTGCCAGCAGCCCGACAGGGGTGAACACTGAAGCTTTCTTT

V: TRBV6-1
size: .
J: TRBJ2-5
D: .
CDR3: CASSVYPVWGETRETQYF
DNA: TGTGCCAGCAGTGTATACCCTGTTTGGGGGGAGACTAGAGAGACCCAGTACTTC

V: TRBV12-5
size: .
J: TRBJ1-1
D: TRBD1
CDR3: CASGLDLGGPNTEAFF
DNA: TGTGCTAGTGGTTTGGACCTAGGGGGCCCGAACACTGAAGCTTTCTTT

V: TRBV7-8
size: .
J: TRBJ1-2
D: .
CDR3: CASSLSGIDSYTF
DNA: TGTGCCAGCAGCTTATCCGGGATTGACAGCTACACCTTC

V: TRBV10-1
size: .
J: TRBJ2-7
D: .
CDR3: CASRKDGAYEQYF
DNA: TGCGCCAGCAGGAAGGACGGGGCCTACGAGCAGTACTTC

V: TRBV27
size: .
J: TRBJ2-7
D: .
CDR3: CASSPYPTGAYEQYF
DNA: TGTGCCAGCAGTCCCTACCCGACGGGAGCCTACGAGCAGTACTTC

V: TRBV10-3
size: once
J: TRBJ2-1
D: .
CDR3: CASRYDRSYNEQFF
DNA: TGTGCCTCACGCTACGATCGCTCCTACAATGAGCAGTTCTTC

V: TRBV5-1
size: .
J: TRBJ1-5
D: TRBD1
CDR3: CASSSNPTSRDRGRRNQPQHF
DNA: TGCGCCAGCAGCTCAAACCCGACGTCCCGGGACAGGGGTCGGCGCAATCAGCCCCAGCATTTT

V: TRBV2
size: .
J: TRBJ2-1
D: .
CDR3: CASSPISVPYNEQFF
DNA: TGTGCCAGCAGCCCCATTAGTGTACCTTACAATGAGCAGTTCTTC

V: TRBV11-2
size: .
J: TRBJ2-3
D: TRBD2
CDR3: CASSRLGLAGGTDTQYF
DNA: TGTGCCAGCAGCCGCCTTGGACTAGCGGGGGGCACAGATACGCAGTATTTT

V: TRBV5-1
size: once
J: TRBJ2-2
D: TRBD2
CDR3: CASSLGRSGTNTGELFF
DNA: TGCGCCAGCAGCTTGGGTCGGAGCGGGACGAACACCGGGGAGCTGTTTTTT

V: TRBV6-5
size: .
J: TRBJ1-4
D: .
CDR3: CASALPGLTEKLFF
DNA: TGTGCCAGCGCCCTTCCGGGACTTACTGAAAAACTGTTTTTT

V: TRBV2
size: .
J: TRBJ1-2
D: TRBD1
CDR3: CASSPGQNYGYTF
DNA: TGTGCCAGCAGTCCGGGACAGAACTATGGCTACACCTTC

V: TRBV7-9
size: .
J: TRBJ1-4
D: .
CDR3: CSSSLREDNEKLFF
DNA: TGTTCCAGCAGCTTACGGGAGGATAATGAAAAACTGTTTTTT

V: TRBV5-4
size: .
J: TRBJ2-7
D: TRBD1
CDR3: CASSPRQGRYEQYF
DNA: TGTGCCAGCAGCCCTAGACAGGGGAGGTACGAGCAGTACTTC

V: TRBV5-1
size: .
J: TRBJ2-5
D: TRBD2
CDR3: CASSLSGSSGGQETQYF
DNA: TGCGCCAGCAGCTTGAGTGGTTCTAGCGGGGGACAAGAGACCCAGTACTTC

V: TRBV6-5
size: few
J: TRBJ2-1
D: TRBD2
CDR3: CASSLLAGNEQFF
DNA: TGTGCCAGCAGTCTACTAGCGGGGAATGAGCAGTTCTTC

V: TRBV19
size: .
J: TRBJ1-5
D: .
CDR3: CASSIMGDSYNSNQPQHF
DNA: TGTGCCAGTAGTATAATGGGTGACAGTTACAATAGCAATCAGCCCCAGCATTTT

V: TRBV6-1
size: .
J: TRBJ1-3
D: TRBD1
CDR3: CACRTGPGNTIYF
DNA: TGTGCCTGCAGGACAGGGCCCGGAAACACCATATATTTT

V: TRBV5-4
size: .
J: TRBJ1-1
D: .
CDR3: CASSPRGDMTMNTEAFF
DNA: TGTGCCAGCAGCCCCCGGGGGGATATGACCATGAACACTGAAGCTTTCTTT

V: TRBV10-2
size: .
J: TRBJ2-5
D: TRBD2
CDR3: CASSVTSGKETQYF
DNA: TGCGCCAGCAGTGTAACTAGCGGGAAAGAGACCCAGTACTTC

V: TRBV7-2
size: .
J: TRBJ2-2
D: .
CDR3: CASSNGVTGELFF
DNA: TGTGCCAGCAGCAACGGGGTCACCGGGGAGCTGTTTTTT

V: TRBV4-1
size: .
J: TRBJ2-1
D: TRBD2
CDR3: CASSLRSLAGNNEQFF
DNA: TGCGCCAGCAGCCTACGCAGCCTAGCGGGAAACAATGAGCAGTTCTTC

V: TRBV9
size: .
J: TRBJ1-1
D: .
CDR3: CASSPGNENTEAFF
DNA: TGTGCCAGCAGTCCAGGGAATGAAAACACTGAAGCTTTCTTT

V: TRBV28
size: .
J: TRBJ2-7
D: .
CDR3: CASSLFSYEQYF
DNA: TGTGCCAGCAGTTTATTCTCCTACGAGCAGTACTTC

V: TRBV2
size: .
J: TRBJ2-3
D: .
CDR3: CASIKWAPVGTDTQYF
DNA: TGTGCCAGCATTAAGTGGGCCCCGGTCGGCACAGATACGCAGTATTTT

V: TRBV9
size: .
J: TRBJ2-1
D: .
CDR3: CASSVVGLAYEQFF
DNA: TGTGCCAGCAGCGTAGTTGGGCTAGCGTATGAGCAGTTCTTC

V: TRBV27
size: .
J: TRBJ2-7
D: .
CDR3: CASSGGVLYEQYF
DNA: TGTGCCAGCAGTGGCGGGGTCCTCTACGAGCAGTACTTC

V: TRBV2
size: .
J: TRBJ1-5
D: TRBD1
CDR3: CASRATGVGNQPQHF
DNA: TGTGCCAGCAGGGCGACAGGGGTTGGCAATCAGCCCCAGCATTTT

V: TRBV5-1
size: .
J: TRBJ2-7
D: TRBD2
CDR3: CASSDPWEGEQYF
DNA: TGCGCCAGCAGCGATCCATGGGAGGGCGAGCAGTACTTC

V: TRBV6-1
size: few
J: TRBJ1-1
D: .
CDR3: CASSYQSPTTEAFF
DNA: TGTGCCAGCAGTTATCAGTCGCCAACCACTGAAGCTTTCTTT

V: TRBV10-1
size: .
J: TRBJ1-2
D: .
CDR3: CASSDWGQPFNYGYTF
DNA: TGCGCCAGCAGTGACTGGGGACAACCCTTTAACTATGGCTACACCTTC

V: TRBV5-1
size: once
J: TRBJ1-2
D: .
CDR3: CASSFHRDGYTF
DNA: TGCGCCAGCAGCTTTCACAGAGACGGCTACACCTTC

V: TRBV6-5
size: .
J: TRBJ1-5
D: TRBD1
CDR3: CASSFRGDFQPQHF
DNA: TGTGCCAGCAGTTTCAGGGGGGACTTTCAGCCCCAGCATTTT

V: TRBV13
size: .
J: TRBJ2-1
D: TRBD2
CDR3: CASTPFTSGLYNEQFF
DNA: TGTGCCAGCACCCCATTTACTAGCGGGCTATACAATGAGCAGTTCTTC

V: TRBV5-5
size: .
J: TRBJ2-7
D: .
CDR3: CASSSDHRVENEQYF
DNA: TGTGCCAGCAGTTCGGACCACAGGGTGGAGAACGAGCAGTACTTC

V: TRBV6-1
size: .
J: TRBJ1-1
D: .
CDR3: CASTQGISTEAFF
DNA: TGTGCCAGCACCCAGGGCATCTCGACTGAAGCTTTCTTT

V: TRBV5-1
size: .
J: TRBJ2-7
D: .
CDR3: CASSFEGSSYEQYF
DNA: TGCGCCAGCAGCTTCGAGGGTAGCTCCTACGAGCAGTACTTC

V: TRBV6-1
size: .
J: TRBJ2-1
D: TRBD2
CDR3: CASSLASGNNEQFF
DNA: TGTGCCAGCAGTTTGGCTAGCGGAAACAATGAGCAGTTCTTC

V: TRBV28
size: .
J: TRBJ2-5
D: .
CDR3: CASSLGLEKTQYF
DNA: TGTGCCAGCAGTTTAGGCCTAGAAAAGACCCAGTACTTC

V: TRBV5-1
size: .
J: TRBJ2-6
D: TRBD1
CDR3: CASSLTGVSSGANVLTF
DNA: TGCGCCAGCAGCCTCACAGGGGTTAGCTCTGGGGCCAACGTCCTGACTTTC